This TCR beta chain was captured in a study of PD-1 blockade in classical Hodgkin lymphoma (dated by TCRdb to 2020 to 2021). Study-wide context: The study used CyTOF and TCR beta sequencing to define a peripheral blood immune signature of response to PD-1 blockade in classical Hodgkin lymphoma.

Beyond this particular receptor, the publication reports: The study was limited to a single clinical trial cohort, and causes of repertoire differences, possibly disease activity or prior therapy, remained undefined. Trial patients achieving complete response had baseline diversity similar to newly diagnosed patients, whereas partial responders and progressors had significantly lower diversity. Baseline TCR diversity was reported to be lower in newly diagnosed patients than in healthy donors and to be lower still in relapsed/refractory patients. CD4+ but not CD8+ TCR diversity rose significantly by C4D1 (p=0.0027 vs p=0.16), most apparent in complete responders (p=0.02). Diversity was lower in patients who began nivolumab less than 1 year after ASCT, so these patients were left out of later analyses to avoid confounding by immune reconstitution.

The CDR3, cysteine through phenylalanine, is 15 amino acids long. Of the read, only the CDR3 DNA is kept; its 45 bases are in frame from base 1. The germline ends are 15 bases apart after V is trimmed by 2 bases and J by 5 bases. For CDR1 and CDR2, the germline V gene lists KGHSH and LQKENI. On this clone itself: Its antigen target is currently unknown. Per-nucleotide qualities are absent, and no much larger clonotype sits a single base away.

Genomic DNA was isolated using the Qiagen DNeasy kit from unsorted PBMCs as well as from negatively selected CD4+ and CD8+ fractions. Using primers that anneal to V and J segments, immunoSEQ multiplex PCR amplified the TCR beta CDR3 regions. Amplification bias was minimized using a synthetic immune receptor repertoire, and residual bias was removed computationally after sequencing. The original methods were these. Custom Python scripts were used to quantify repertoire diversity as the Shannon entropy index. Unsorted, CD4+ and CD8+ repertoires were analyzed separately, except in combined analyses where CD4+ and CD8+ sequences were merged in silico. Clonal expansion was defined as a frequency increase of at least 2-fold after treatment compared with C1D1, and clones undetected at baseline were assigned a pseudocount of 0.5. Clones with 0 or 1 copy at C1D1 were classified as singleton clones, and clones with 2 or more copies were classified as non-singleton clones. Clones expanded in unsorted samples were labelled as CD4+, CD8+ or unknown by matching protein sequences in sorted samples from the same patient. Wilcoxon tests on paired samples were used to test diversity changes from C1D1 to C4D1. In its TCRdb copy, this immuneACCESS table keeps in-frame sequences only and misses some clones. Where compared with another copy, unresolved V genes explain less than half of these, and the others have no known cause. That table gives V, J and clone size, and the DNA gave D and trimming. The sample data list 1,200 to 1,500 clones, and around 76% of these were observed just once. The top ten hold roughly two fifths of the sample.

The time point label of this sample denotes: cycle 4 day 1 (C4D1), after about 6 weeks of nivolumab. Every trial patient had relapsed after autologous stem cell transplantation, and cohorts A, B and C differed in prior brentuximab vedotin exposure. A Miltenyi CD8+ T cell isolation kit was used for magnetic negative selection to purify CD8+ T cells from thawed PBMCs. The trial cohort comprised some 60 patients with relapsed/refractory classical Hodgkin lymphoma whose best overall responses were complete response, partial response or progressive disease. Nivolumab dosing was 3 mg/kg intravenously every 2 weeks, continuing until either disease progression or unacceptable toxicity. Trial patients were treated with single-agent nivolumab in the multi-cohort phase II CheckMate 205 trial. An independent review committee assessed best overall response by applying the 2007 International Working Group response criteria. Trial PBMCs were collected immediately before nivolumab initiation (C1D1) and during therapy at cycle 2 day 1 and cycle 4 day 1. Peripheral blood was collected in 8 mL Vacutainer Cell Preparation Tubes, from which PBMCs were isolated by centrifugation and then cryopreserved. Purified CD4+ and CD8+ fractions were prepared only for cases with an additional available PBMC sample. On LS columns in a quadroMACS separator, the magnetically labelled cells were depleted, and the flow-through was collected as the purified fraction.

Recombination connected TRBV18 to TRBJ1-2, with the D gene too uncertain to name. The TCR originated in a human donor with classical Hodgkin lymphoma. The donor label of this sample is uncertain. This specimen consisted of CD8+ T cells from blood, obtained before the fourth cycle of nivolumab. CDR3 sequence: CASSPSSATMYGYTF. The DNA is TGTGCCAGCTCACCAAGTAGTGCAACTATGTATGGCTACACCTTC.